This TCR delta chain was identified during a study of delta chains in infants with herpesvirus infections. Of note for this clone: This could be a read error, since a much larger clone is one nucleotide away. Other DNA variants within this sample encode the same CDR3.

Reverse transcription of PBMC RNA used primers specific for the gamma and delta chains. With CATT, TCRdb re-called clones from the RT-PCR reads. This table has about 360 delta-chain clones, 65% to 75% appearing once. This CDR3 is built from 19 residues. Germline CDR1 and CDR2: TSWWSYY and QGS. The specimen comprised peripheral blood, sampled at time point 2 of longitudinal follow-up. The source is a human donor who was a Ugandan infant, either HIV-exposed or HIV-unexposed (not recorded which). The rearrangement joins TRDV1 to TRDJ1; 7 positions match TRDD2. The CDR3 nucleotides read TGTGCTCTTGGGGAGCTTTCCTACCAGTCTGGTATGTACACCGATAAACTCATTTTT. Translation gives CALGELSYQSGMYTDKLIF.